This is a list of T cell receptor beta chains from one sample in a study of siplizumab effects on memory and regulatory T cells. TCRdb's copy holds only in-frame clones and misses some; the assay was immunoSEQ multiplex PCR. The table includes approximately 100,000 clones, around 94% detected once. Sequencing was carried out using Tregs sorted from blood. The receptors shown here come from a human donor in good health. Each CDR3 is given with its conserved first and last residue. A D gene is named only where the DNA matches it firmly.

v_call	j_call	d_call	cdr3_aa	cdr3_nt
TRBV6-5	TRBJ2-7	TRBD2	CASSYGLAGGTYEQYF	TGTGCCAGCAGTTACGGTCTAGCGGGAGGTACCTACGAGCAGTACTTC
TRBV7-8	TRBJ2-7	.	CASSLARTGFIEQYF	TGTGCCAGCAGCTTAGCGAGGACGGGATTTATCGAGCAGTACTTC
TRBV9	TRBJ2-1	.	CASSVGLRDSNEQFF	TGTGCCAGCAGCGTAGGTCTTCGGGACTCTAATGAGCAGTTCTTC
TRBV11-3	TRBJ2-3	TRBD2	CASSLGAGAVTDTQYF	TGTGCCAGCAGCTTAGGAGCGGGAGCGGTCACAGATACGCAGTATTTT
TRBV11-3	TRBJ2-1	.	CASSPTRGSNEQFF	TGTGCCAGCAGCCCCACCAGGGGTTCCAACGAGCAGTTCTTC
TRBV25-1	TRBJ2-7	TRBD1	CASSETGTVYEQYF	TGTGCCAGCAGTGAAACCGGGACAGTCTACGAGCAGTACTTC
TRBV6-1	TRBJ1-3	.	CASSEALGAVNTIYF	TGTGCCAGCAGTGAAGCGCTGGGGGCGGTAAACACCATATATTTT
TRBV29-1	TRBJ2-7	.	CSVGGTKGTYEQYF	TGCAGCGTTGGAGGGACCAAAGGGACCTACGAGCAGTACTTC
TRBV9	TRBJ2-7	TRBD2	CASSVEPGLAGAQYF	TGTGCCAGCAGCGTCGAACCGGGACTAGCGGGAGCGCAGTACTTC
TRBV27	TRBJ1-2	.	CASSSNMLNYGYTF	TGTGCCAGCAGTTCCAACATGCTAAACTATGGCTACACCTTC
TRBV18	TRBJ2-1	TRBD2	CASSRKSLTTSGLYNEQFF	TGTGCCAGCTCACGAAAGTCACTCACGACTAGCGGGTTATACAATGAGCAGTTCTTC
TRBV5-1	TRBJ2-3	TRBD2	CASSLEAGAQYF	TGCGCCAGCAGCTTGGAGGCGGGAGCGCAGTATTTT
TRBV5-1	TRBJ2-7	.	CASSPQGSYEQYF	TGCGCCAGCAGTCCGCAGGGGTCCTACGAGCAGTACTTC
TRBV2	TRBJ2-3	.	CASSYLSGLGTQYF	TGTGCCAGCAGTTACCTGAGCGGGCTAGGCACGCAGTATTTT
TRBV19	TRBJ2-1	TRBD2	CASSIDLRREEFF	TGTGCCAGTAGTATAGATTTACGGCGGGAGGAGTTCTTC
TRBV7-6	TRBJ1-2	.	CASSLGSDYGYTF	TGTGCCAGCAGCTTGGGCTCCGACTATGGCTACACCTTC
TRBV7-2	TRBJ2-1	.	CASSLGPSRDEQFF	TGTGCCAGCAGCTTAGGGCCTTCGCGGGATGAGCAGTTCTTC
TRBV7-9	TRBJ1-1	.	CASSRQGAIRDTEAFF	TGTGCCAGCAGCCGGCAAGGGGCGATCCGGGACACTGAAGCTTTCTTT